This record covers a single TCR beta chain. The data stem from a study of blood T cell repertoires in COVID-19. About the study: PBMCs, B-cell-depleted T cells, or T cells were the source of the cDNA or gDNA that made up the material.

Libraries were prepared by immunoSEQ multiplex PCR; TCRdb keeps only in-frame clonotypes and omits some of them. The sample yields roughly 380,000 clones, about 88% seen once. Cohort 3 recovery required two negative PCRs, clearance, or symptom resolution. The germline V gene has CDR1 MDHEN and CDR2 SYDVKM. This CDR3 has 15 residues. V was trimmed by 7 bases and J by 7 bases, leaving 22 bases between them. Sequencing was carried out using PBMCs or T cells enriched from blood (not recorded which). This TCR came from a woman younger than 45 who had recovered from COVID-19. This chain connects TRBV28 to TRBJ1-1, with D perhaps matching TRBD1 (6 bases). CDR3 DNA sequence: TGTGCCAGCACCCGCCGGTTGTTGGGACACCTTGAAGCTTTCTTT. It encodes CASTRRLLGHLEAFF. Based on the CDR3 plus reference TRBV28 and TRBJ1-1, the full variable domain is DVKVTQSSRYLVKRTGEKVFLECVQDMDHENMFWYRQDPGLGLRLIYFSYDVKMKEKGDIPEGYSVSREKKERFSLILESASTNQTSMYLCASTRRLLGHLEAFFGQGTRLTVV.